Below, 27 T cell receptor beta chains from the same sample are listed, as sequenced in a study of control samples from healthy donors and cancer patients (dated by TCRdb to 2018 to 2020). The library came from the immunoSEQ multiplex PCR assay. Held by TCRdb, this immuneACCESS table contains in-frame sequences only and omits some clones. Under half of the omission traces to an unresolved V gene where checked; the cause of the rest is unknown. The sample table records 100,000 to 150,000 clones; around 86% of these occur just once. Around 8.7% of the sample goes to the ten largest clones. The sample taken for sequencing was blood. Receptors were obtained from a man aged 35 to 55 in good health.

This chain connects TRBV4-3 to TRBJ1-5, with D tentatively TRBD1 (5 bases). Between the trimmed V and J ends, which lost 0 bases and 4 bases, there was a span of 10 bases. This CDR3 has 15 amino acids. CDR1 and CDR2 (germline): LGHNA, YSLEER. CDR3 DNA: TGCGCCAGCAGCCAAGATTGGGGGGGGAATCAGCCCCAGCATTTT. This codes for CASSQDWGGNQPQHF.

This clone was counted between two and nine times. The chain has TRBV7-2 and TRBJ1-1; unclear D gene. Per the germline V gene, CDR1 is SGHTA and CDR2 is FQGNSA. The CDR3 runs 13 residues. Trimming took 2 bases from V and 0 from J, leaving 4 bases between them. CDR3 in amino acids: CASSLSVNTEAFF. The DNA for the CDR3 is TGTGCCAGCAGCTTATCAGTGAACACTGAAGCTTTCTTT.

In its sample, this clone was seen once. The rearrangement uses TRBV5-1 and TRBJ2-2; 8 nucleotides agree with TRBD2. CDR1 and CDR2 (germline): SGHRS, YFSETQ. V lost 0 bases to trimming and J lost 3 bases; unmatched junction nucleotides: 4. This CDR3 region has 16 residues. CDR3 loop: CASSLAGGAYTGELFF. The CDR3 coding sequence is TGCGCCAGCAGCTTGGCCGGGGGGGCATACACCGGGGAGCTGTTTTTT.

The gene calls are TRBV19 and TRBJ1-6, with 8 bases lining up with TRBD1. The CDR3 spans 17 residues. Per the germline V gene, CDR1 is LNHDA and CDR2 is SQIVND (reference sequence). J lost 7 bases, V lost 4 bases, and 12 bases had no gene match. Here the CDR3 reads CASSTWTGKQFNSPLHF. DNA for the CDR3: TGTGCCAGTAGTACCTGGACAGGGAAACAATTCAATTCACCCCTCCACTTT. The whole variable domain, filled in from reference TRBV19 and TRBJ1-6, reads DGGITQSPKYLFRKEGQNVTLSCEQNLNHDAMYWYRQDPGQGLRLIYYSQIVNDFQKGDIAEGYSVSREKKESFPLTVTSAQKNPTAFYLCASSTWTGKQFNSPLHFGNGTRLTVT.

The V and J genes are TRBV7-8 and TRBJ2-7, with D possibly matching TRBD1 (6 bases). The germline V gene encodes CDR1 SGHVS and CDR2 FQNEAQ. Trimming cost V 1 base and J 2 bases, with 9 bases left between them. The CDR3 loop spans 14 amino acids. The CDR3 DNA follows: TGTGCCAGCAGCTTAGTAGGGGGAACCTACGAGCAGTACTTC. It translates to CASSLVGGTYEQYF. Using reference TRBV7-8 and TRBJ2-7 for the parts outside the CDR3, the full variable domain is GAGVSQSPRYKVAKRGQDVALRCDPISGHVSLFWYQQALGQGPEFLTYFQNEAQLDKSGLPSDRFFAERPEGSVSTLKIQRTQQEDSAVYLCASSLVGGTYEQYFGPGTRLTVT.

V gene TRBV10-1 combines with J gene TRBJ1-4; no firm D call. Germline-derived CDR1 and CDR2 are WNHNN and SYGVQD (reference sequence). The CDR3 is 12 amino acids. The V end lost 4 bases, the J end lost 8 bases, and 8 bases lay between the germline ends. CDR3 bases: TGCGCCAGCAGTGCTTCGACCGAAAAACTGTTTTTT. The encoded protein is CASSASTEKLFF.

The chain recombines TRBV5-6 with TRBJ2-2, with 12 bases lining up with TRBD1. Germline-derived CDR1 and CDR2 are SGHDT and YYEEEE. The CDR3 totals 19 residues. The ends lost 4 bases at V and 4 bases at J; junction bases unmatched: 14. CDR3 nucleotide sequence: TGTGCCAGCAGCCCGGAAAAGGGGACAGGGGGCTCGTTCACCGGGGAGCTGTTTTTT. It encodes CASSPEKGTGGSFTGELFF. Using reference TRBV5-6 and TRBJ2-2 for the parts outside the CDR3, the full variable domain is DAGVTQSPTHLIKTRGQQVTLRCSPKSGHDTVSWYQQALGQGPQFIFQYYEEEERQRGNFPDRFSGHQFPNYSSELNVNALLLGDSALYLCASSPEKGTGGSFTGELFFGEGSRLTVL.

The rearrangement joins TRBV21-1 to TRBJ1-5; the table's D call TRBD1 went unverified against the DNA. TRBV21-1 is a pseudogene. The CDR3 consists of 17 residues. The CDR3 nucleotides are TGTGCCAGCAGCAACCGCATGGACACGGAGTTAAATCAGCCCCAGCATTTT. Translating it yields CASSNRMDTELNQPQHF.

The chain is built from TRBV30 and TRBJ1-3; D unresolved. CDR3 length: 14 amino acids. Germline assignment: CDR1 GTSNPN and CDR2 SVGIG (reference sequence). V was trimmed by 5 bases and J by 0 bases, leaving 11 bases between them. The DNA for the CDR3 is TGTGCCTGGGGGGATATGATCTCTGGAAACACCATATATTTT. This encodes CAWGDMISGNTIYF.

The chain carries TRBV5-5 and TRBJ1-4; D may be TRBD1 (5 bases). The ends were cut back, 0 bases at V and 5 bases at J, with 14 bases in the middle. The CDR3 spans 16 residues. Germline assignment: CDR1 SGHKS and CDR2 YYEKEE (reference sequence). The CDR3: CASSLAGGQVNEKLFF. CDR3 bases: TGTGCCAGCAGCTTGGCGGGAGGACAAGTAAATGAAAAACTGTTTTTT.

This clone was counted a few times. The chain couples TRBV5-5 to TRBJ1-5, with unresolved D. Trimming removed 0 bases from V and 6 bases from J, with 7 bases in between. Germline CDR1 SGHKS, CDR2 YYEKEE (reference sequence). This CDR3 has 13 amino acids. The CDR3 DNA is TGTGCCAGCAGCTTGGGATGGAGTCAGCCCCAGCATTTT. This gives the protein CASSLGWSQPQHF.

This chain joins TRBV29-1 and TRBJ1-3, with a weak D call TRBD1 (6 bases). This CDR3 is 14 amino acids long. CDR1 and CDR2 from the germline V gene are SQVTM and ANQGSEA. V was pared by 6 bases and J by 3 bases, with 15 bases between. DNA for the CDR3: TGCAGCGTCACAGACAGGACGCGTGGAAACACCATATATTTT. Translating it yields CSVTDRTRGNTIYF. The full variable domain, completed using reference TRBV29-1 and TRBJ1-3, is SAVISQKPSRDICQRGTSLTIQCQVDSQVTMMFWYRQQPGQSLTLIATANQGSEATYESGFVIDKFPISRPNLTFSTLTVSNMSPEDSSIYLCSVTDRTRGNTIYFGEGSWLTVV.

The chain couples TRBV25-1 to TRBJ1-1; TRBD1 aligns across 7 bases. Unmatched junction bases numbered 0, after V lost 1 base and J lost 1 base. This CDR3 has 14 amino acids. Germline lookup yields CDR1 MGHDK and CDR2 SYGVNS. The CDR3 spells CASSEWTGNTEAFF. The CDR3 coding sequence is TGTGCCAGCAGTGAATGGACAGGGAACACTGAAGCTTTCTTT.

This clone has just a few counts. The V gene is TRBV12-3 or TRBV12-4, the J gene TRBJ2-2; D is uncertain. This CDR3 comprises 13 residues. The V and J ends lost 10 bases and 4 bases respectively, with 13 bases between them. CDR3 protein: CATQRRATGELFF. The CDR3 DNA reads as TGTGCCACCCAGAGAAGGGCCACCGGGGAGCTGTTTTTT.

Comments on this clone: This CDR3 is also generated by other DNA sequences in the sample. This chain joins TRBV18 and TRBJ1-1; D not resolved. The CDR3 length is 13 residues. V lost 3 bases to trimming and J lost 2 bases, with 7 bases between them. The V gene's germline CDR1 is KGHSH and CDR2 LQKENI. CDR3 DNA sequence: TGTGCCAGCTCACCGGACCTAAACACTGAAGCTTTCTTT. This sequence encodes CASSPDLNTEAFF.

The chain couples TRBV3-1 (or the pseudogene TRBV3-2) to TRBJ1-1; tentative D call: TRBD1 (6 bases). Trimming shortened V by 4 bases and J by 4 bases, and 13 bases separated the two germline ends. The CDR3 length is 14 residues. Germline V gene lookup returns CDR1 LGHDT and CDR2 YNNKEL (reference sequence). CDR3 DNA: TGTGCCAGCAGCCTCAGGGGTTTGGTCACTGAAGCTTTCTTT. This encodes CASSLRGLVTEAFF.

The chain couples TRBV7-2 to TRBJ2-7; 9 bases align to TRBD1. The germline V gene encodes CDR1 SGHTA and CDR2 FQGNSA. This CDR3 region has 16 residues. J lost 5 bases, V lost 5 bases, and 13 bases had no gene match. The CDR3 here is CASSPRLGQGGNEQYF. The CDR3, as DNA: TGTGCCAGCAGCCCCCGTTTGGGACAGGGTGGCAACGAGCAGTACTTC.

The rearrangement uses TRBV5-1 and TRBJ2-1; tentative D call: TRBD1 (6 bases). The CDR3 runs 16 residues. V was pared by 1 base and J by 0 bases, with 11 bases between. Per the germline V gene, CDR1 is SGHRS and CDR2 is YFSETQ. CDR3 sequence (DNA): TGCGCCAGCAGCTTGTACGGGACATACTCCTACAATGAGCAGTTCTTC. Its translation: CASSLYGTYSYNEQFF. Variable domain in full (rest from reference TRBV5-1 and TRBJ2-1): KAGVTQTPRYLIKTRGQQVTLSCSPISGHRSVSWYQQTPGQGLQFLFEYFSETQRNKGNFPGRFSGRQFSNSRSEMNVSTLELGDSALYLCASSLYGTYSYNEQFFGPGTRLTVL.

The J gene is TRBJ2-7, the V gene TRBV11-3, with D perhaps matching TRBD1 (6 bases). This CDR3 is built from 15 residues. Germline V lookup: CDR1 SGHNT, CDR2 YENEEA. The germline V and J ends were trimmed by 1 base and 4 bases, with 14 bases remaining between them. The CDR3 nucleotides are TGTGCCAGCAGCTTAGGCGCAGGGGCCACATACGAGCAGTACTTC. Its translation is CASSLGAGATYEQYF.

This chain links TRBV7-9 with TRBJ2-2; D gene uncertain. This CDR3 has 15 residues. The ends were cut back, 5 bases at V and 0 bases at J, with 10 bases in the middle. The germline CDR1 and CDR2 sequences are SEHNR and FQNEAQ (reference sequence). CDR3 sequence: CASSPHAANTGELFF. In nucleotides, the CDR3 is TGTGCCAGCAGCCCCCACGCGGCGAACACCGGGGAGCTGTTTTTT.

CDR3 DNA sequence: TGTGCCAGCAGTTTCGAACCGAACCACAGGGTGGGGAACACTGAAGCTTTCTTT. It encodes CASSFEPNHRVGNTEAFF. The gene calls are TRBV5-4 and TRBJ1-1; TRBD1 is a possible D gene (6 bases). The length of the CDR3 is 18 residues. Per the germline V gene, CDR1 is SGHNT and CDR2 is YYREEE (reference sequence). V was trimmed by 5 bases and J by 1 base, leaving 24 bases between them.

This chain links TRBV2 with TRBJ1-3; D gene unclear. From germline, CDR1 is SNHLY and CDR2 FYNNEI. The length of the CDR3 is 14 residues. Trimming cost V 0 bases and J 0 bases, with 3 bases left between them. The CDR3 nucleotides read TGTGCCAGCAGTGAAGCGAGCTCTGGAAACACCATATATTTT. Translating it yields CASSEASSGNTIYF.

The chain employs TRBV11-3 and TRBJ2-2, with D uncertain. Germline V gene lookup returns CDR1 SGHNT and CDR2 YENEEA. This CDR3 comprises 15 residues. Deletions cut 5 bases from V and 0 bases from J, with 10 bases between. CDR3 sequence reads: CASSPGNTNTGELFF. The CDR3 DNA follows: TGTGCCAGCAGCCCCGGAAATACGAACACCGGGGAGCTGTTTTTT.

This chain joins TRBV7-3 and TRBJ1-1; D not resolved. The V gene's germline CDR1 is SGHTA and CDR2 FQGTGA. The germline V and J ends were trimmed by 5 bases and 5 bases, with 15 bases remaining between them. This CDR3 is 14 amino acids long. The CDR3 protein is CASSPAGSRTEAFF. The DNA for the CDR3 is TGTGCCAGCAGCCCTGCGGGGTCCCGTACTGAAGCTTTCTTT.

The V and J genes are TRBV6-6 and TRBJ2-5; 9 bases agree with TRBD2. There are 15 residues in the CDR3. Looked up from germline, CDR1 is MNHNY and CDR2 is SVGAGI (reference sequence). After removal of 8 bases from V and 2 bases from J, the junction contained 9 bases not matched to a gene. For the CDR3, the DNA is TGTGCCAGCGGACATAGCGGGGGTGCTCAAGAGACCCAGTACTTC. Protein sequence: CASGHSGGAQETQYF.

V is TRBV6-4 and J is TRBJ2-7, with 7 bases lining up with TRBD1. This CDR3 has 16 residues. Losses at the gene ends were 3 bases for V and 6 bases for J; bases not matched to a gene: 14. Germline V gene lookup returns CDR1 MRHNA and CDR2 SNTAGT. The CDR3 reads CASSDWARGLVCEQYF. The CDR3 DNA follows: TGTGCCAGCAGTGATTGGGCCAGGGGGTTGGTCTGCGAGCAGTACTTC.

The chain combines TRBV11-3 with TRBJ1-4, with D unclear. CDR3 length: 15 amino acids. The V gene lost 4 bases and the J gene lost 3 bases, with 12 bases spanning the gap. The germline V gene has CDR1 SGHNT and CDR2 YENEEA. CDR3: CASSSYSEPNEKLFF. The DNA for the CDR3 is TGTGCCAGCAGCTCCTACAGTGAACCTAATGAAAAACTGTTTTTT.